This entry lists 5 T cell receptor beta chains sequenced from one sample in a study of CD8 T cells in ankylosing spondylitis. One entry per CDR3 protein results from TCRdb running MiXCR on the 5' RACE reads. The table has 36,000 or so distinct CDR3 sequences, about an eighth seen once. Sample: synovial fluid, either unsorted or a sorted T cell fraction (not recorded which). The receptors were sampled from a male donor with ankylosing spondylitis.

The genes are TRBV20-1 and TRBJ1-6; a possible D gene is TRBD1 (5 bases). Trimming took 2 bases from V and 7 from J, leaving 9 bases between them. Germline CDR1 DFQATT, CDR2 SNEGSKA (reference sequence). This CDR3 is 13 amino acids long. CDR3 amino acids: CSARRRENSPLHF. Here the CDR3 DNA reads TGCAGTGCTAGACGCAGGGAGAATTCACCCCTCCACTTT.

DNA for the CDR3: TGCGCCAGCAGCCAAGGGGGAATCAACACTGAAGCTTTCTTT. It encodes CASSQGGINTEAFF. The chain has TRBV4-3 and TRBJ1-1, with D unclear. The CDR3 consists of 14 residues. CDR1 is LGHNA, CDR2 YSLEER, per germline. The germline V and J ends were trimmed by 1 base and 2 bases, with 8 bases remaining between them.

V is TRBV20-1 and J is TRBJ2-1, with D perhaps given as TRBD1 or TRBD2 (5 bases each). CDR1 is DFQATT, CDR2 SNEGSKA, per germline (reference sequence). The CDR3 runs 14 residues. The CDR3 sequence: CCGSQGADYNEQFF. For the CDR3, the DNA is TGCTGTGGGAGCCAGGGAGCGGACTACAATGAGCAGTTCTTC.

This clonotype has ten or more counts. This chain joins TRBV10-3 and TRBJ1-5; 9 nucleotides agree with TRBD1. Germline V gives CDR1 ENHRY, CDR2 SYGVKD. After removal of 2 bases from V and 5 bases from J, the junction contained 4 bases not matched to a gene. The CDR3 consists of 15 residues. CDR3 protein: CAISEDRGMDQPQHF. DNA for the CDR3: TGTGCCATCAGTGAGGACAGGGGGATGGATCAGCCCCAGCATTTT.

This chain uses TRBV27 with TRBJ2-7; D unresolved. Trimming stripped 2 bases from V and 4 bases from J, with 6 bases between. CDR1 and CDR2 (germline): MNHEY, SMNVEV (reference sequence). This CDR3 is 12 amino acids long. The CDR3 region has the DNA TGTGCCAGCAGTTTAGCGGCTTACGAGCAGTACTTC. Translated: CASSLAAYEQYF.